Reported below is one T cell receptor (beta chain). Its antigen is not known. The source of the sample is a study of post-analysis software for immune sequencing data. Study-level background: As for disease course, relapsing-remitting, secondary progressive and progressive-relapsing multiple sclerosis were all included. Notes on the study in general: Relative to controls, patients had five TRBV segments at higher frequency, with TRBV5-6, TRBV5-1 and TRBV20-1 among these.

The CDR3 contains 15 residues. Germline V gene lookup returns CDR1 MNHEY and CDR2 SVGAGI. V lost 6 bases and J lost 7; bases outside the gene matches: 11. Prepared TCR beta cDNA libraries contained unique molecular identifiers. When roughly 0.85 to 11 million T cells were used, they gave some 540,000 cDNA molecules. MiXCR, run by TCRdb on the PCR reads, gives a single entry per CDR3 protein. The repertoire holds some 370,000 distinct CDR3 sequences, with roughly 38% as singletons. The clonotype originates from a girl under 18 with multiple sclerosis. V usage is TRBV6-5 and J usage is TRBJ2-2, with 7 bases fitting TRBD1. Sequences were obtained from blood. In DNA, the CDR3 is TGTGCCAGCAGCTCGACAGGGACGAAGGGCGGGGAGCTGTTTTTT. It is translated as CASSSTGTKGGELFF.